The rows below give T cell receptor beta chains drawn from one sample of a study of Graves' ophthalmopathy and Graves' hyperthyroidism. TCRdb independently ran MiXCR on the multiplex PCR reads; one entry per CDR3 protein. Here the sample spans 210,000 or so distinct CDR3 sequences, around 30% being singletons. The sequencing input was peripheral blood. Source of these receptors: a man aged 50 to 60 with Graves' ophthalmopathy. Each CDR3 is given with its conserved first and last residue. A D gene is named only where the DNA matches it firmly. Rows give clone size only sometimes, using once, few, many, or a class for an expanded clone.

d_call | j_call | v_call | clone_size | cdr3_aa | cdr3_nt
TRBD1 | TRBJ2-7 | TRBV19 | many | CASSIGTGTGEQYF | TGTGCCAGTAGTATCGGGACAGGGACCGGTGAGCAGTACTTC
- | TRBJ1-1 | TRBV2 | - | CASSVSMNTEAFF | TGTGCCAGCAGTGTAAGCATGAACACTGAAGCTTTCTTT
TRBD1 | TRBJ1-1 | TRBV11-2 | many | CASSWDRINTEAFF | TGTGCCAGCAGCTGGGACAGGATCAACACTGAAGCTTTCTTT
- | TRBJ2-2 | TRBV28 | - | CATNRNTGELFF | TGTGCCACTAACCGAAACACCGGGGAGCTGTTTTTT
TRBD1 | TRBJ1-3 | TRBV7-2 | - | CASSYLQGASSGNTIYF | TGTGCCAGCAGCTATTTACAGGGGGCCTCCTCTGGAAACACCATATATTTT
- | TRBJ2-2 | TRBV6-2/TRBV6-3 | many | CASSAAGATGELFF | TGTGCCAGCAGCGCCGCAGGGGCCACCGGGGAGCTGTTTTTT
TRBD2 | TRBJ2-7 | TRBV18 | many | CASSPSGRLYEQYF | TGTGCCAGCTCACCAAGCGGGAGACTGTACGAGCAGTACTTC
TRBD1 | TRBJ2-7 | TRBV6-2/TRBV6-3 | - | CASNIDREDYEQYF | TGTGCCAGCAACATAGACAGGGAAGACTACGAGCAGTACTTC
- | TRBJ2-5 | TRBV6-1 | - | CASSPAELEGEAQYF | TGTGCCAGCAGTCCTGCCGAGCTCGAAGGGGAGGCCCAGTACTTC
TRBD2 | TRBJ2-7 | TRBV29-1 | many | CSVLGTSGRYEQYF | TGCAGCGTACTTGGGACTAGCGGGAGGTACGAGCAGTACTTC
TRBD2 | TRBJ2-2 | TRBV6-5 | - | CASSYSTGLAGRLFF | TGTGCCAGCAGTTACTCGACGGGACTAGCGGGCCGGCTGTTTTTT
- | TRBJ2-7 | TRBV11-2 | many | CASSFLGSYEQYF | TGTGCCAGCAGCTTCCTGGGATCCTACGAGCAGTACTTC
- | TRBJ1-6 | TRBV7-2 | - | CASSGRLDNSPLHF | TGTGCCAGCAGCGGACGGTTGGATAATTCACCCCTCCACTTT
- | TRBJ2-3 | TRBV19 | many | CASSIGRSSTDTQYF | TGTGCCAGTAGTATCGGGCGGTCTAGCACAGATACGCAGTATTTT
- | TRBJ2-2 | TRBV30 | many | CAWRAGRTGELFF | TGTGCCTGGCGGGCAGGGCGCACCGGGGAGCTGTTTTTT
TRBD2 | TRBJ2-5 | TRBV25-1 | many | CASSDGTNQETQYF | TGTGCCAGCAGTGACGGGACTAACCAAGAGACCCAGTACTTC
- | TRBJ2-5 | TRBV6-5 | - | CASSYGDNIQETQYF | TGTGCCAGCAGTTACGGGGACAATATCCAAGAGACCCAGTACTTC
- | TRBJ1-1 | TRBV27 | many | CASSLELGSVTEAFF | TGTGCCAGCAGTTTAGAGCTGGGCAGTGTGACTGAAGCTTTCTTT
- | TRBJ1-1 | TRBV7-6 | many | CASSLHRAGLNTEAFF | TGTGCCAGCAGCCTTCACAGGGCCGGCTTGAACACTGAAGCTTTCTTT
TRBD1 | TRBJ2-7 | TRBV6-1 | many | CASSKGDSAYEQYF | TGTGCCAGCAGTAAGGGGGACAGCGCCTACGAGCAGTACTTC
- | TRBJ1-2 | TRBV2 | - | CASNVGARGYTF | TGTGCCAGCAACGTGGGCGCTCGGGGCTACACCTTC
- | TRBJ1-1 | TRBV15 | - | CATSRDRENTEAFF | TGTGCCACCAGCAGAGATAGGGAGAACACTGAAGCTTTCTTT
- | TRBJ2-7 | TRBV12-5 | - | CASGLSAEQYF | TGTGCTAGTGGTTTGTCAGCCGAGCAGTACTTC
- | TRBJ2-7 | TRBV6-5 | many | CASSYSGVSPYEQYF | TGTGCCAGCAGTTACTCTGGGGTCAGCCCCTACGAGCAGTACTTC
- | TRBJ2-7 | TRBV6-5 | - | CASSYAGEFYEQYF | TGTGCCAGCAGTTATGCAGGGGAGTTCTACGAGCAGTACTTC
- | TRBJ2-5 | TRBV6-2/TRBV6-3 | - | CASTEGVAKETQYF | TGTGCCAGCACCGAGGGGGTAGCGAAAGAGACCCAGTACTTC
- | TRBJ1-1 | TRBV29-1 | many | CSVDTGGGTEAFF | TGCAGCGTTGATACAGGTGGCGGAACTGAAGCTTTCTTT
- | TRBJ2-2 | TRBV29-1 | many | CSVEGDPGELFF | TGCAGCGTTGAGGGTGACCCTGGGGAGCTGTTTTTT
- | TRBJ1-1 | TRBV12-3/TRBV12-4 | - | CASSLASDSAAFF | TGTGCCAGCAGTTTAGCGTCGGATAGTGCAGCTTTCTTT
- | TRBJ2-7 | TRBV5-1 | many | CASSASREHEQYF | TGCGCCAGCAGCGCATCCCGGGAACACGAGCAGTACTTC
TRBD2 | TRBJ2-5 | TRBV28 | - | CASQREAPQETQYF | TGTGCCAGCCAGCGGGAGGCCCCACAAGAGACCCAGTACTTC
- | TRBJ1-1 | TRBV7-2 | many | CASSLEGSIDWMAEAFF | TGTGCCAGCAGCTTAGAAGGTAGTATCGACTGGATGGCTGAAGCTTTCTTT
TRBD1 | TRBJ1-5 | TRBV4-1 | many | CASSQVFGTGGRGNQPQHF | TGCGCCAGCAGCCAAGTGTTTGGGACAGGGGGCCGTGGCAATCAGCCCCAGCATTTT
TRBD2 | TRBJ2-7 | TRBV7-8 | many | CASSLGLVSYEQYF | TGTGCCAGCAGCTTGGGACTAGTCTCCTACGAGCAGTACTTC